Reported below is one T cell receptor (beta chain). This record belongs to a study of OX40 agonist ivuxolimab in advanced cancers. Study overall: Every 2 weeks, ivuxolimab was infused into the patients intravenously at between 0.01 and 10 mg/kg.

Clones were sequenced by immunoSEQ multiplex PCR, and TCRdb holds only the in-frame ones, with some missing. This table has approximately 66,000 clones, about 86% appearing once. Trimming took 5 bases from V and 7 from J, leaving 18 bases between them. Germline CDR1 and CDR2: MDHEN and SYDVKM. This CDR3 is 15 amino acids long. This receptor was identified in an adult with an advanced solid tumor such as melanoma, head and neck, liver or kidney cancer. The sample here was CD4+ or CD8+ T cells sorted from blood, taken in a trial of the OX40 agonist ivuxolimab. This chain joins TRBV28 and TRBJ1-5; the D gene is possibly TRBD1 (6 bases). The CDR3 region is CASSPPRGAGQPQHF. The CDR3 coding sequence is TGTGCCAGCAGTCCGCCTCGGGGGGCAGGGCAGCCCCAGCATTTT.